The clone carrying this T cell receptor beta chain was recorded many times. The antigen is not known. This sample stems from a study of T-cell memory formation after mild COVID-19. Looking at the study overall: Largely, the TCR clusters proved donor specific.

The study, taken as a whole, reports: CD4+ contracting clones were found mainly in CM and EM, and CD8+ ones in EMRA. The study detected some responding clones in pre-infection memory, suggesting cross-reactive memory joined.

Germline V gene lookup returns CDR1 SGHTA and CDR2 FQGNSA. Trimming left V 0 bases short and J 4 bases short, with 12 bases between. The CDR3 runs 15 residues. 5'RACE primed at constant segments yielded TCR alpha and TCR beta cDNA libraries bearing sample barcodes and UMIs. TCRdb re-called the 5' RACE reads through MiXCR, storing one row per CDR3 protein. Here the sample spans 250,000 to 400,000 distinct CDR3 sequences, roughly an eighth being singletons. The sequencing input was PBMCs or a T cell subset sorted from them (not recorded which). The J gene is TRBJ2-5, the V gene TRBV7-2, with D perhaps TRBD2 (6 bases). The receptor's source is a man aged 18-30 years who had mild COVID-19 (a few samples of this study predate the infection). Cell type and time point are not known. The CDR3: CASSLAGRGSETQYF. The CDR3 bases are TGTGCCAGCAGCTTAGCGGGGCGGGGTTCAGAGACCCAGTACTTC.